This entry lists 9 T cell receptor beta chains sequenced from one sample in a study of quantifying T cell responses using KT2 cells. Study overall: TCR alpha and beta constant-region primers primed reverse transcription of RNA.

A single-stranded UMI oligo with SP2 sequence was ligated to cDNA 3' ends. First-round PCR used 3 to 4 cycles and beta primers RC1.1 and RC1.2 covering TRBC1 and TRBC2. MiXCR, run by TCRdb on the UMI-ligation and nested PCR reads, gives a single entry per CDR3 protein. The sample carries 52,000 or so distinct CDR3 sequences, 10% to 15% recorded once. Source material: PBMCs spiked with cells of the T cell clone KT2. These receptor sequences come from a human donor.

The table lists this clonotype with many counts. An end of the junction does not agree with germline; a read error may underlie this. The chain links TRBV12-3 or TRBV12-4 to TRBJ2-1, with TRBD2 matching 8 bases. The CDR3 loop spans 11 amino acids. The CDR3 spells CASSLAGPQFF. The CDR3 region has the DNA TGTGCCAGCAGCTTAGCGGGACCGCAGTTCTTC.

This rearrangement joins TRBV7-2 to TRBJ1-1; D possibly corresponds to TRBD1 (5 bases). The CDR3 loop spans 13 amino acids. Germline V CDR1 and CDR2: SGHTA, FQGNSA. Trimming shortened V by 6 bases and J by 3 bases, and 11 bases separated the two germline ends. The CDR3 bases are TGTGCCAGCAGTCCTCAGGGCTACACTGAAGCTTTCTTT. Translated, it gives CASSPQGYTEAFF.

Only a few counts were recorded for this clonotype. This chain links TRBV6-2 or TRBV6-3 with TRBJ1-1; unclear D gene. Deletions cut 0 bases from V and 5 bases from J, with 13 bases between. CDR1 is MNHEY, CDR2 SVGEGT, per germline. The CDR3 spans 15 residues. CDR3 residues: CASSYSPNIGTEAFF. The CDR3 DNA sequence: TGTGCCAGCAGTTACTCCCCTAACATAGGGACTGAAGCTTTCTTT.

This clonotype was observed a few times. V is TRBV24-1 and J is TRBJ1-2, with 8 nucleotides matching TRBD1. Germline V gives CDR1 KGHDR, CDR2 SFDVKD. The CDR3 has 16 amino acids. The ends lost 4 bases at V and 5 bases at J; junction bases unmatched: 11. The DNA for the CDR3 is TGTGCCACCAGTGACCACTTAGGACAGGGTCGGTATGGCTACACCTTC. This codes for CATSDHLGQGRYGYTF.

A few counts support this clonotype. The chain is built from TRBV20-1 and TRBJ2-3, with a tentative D call TRBD2 (6 bases). V lost 6 bases, J lost 8 bases, and 21 bases lay in between. The CDR3 runs to 14 residues. The germline V gene has CDR1 DFQATT and CDR2 SNEGSKA (reference sequence). CDR3: CSAMNPRETGTQYF. The CDR3 DNA sequence: TGCAGTGCCATGAATCCTCGGGAGACCGGTACGCAGTATTTT.

The gene calls are TRBV6-6 and TRBJ2-7; perhaps D is TRBD1 or TRBD2 (6 bases each). With 2 bases removed from V and 4 bases from J, the gap between germline ends came to 9 bases. The CDR3 totals 13 residues. CDR1 and CDR2 (germline): MNHNY, SVGAGI (reference sequence). The CDR3 spells CASSYGGPYEQYF. For the CDR3, the DNA is TGTGCCAGCAGTTACGGGGGGCCGTACGAGCAGTACTTC.

This chain joins TRBV7-8 and TRBJ2-1; D remains unclear. The CDR3 spans 13 residues. The germline gives CDR1 SGHVS, CDR2 FQNEAQ. V lost 3 bases and J lost 8, with 11 bases in between. DNA of the CDR3: TGTGCCAGCAGCTTTGGACGAATCGATGAGCAGTTCTTC. This encodes CASSFGRIDEQFF.

This clonotype was picked up a small number of times. The rearrangement uses TRBV7-9 and TRBJ2-3; TRBD2 matches 10 bases. V shed 5 bases, J shed 2 bases, and the junction held 16 bases outside the gene matches. The CDR3 totals 19 residues. Germline loops: CDR1 SEHNR, CDR2 FQNEAQ (reference sequence). CDR3 DNA sequence: TGTGCCAGCAGCCATACGCTAGCGGGGGCCCTACGCTCCACAGATACGCAGTATTTT. Translating it yields CASSHTLAGALRSTDTQYF.

The table lists this clonotype with many counts. The V call is TRBV18, the J call TRBJ1-1; the D is unclear. V was clipped by 6 bases and J by 1 base, with 12 bases between them. This CDR3 contains 14 residues. Germline V gene sequence: CDR1 KGHSH, CDR2 LQKENI. The CDR3 protein is CASSRTEENTEAFF. The DNA of the CDR3 is TGTGCCAGCTCTCGGACGGAAGAGAACACTGAAGCTTTCTTT.